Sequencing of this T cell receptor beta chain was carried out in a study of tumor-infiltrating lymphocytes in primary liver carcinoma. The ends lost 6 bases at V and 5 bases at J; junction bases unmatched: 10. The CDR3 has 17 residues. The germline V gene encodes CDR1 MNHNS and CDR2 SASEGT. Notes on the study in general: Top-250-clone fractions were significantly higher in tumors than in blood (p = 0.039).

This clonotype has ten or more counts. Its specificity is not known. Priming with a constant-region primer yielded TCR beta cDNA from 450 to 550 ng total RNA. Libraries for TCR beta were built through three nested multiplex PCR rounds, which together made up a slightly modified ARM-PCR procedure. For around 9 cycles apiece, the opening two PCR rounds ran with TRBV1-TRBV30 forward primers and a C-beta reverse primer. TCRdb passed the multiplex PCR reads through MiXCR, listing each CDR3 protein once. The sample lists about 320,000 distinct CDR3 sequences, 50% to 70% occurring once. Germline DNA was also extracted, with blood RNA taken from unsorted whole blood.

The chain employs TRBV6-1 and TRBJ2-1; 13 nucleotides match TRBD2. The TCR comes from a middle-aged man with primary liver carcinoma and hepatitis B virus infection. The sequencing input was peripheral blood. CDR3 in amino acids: CASSDLLAGGPHNEQFF. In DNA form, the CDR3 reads TGTGCCAGCAGCGACTTACTAGCGGGAGGGCCTCACAATGAGCAGTTCTTC.